Sequencing of this T cell receptor (beta chain) was carried out in a study of CD8 T cells in ankylosing spondylitis. CDR3 size: 15 residues. The germline V gene has CDR1 MGHRA and CDR2 YSYEKL. Deletions cut 5 bases from V and 3 bases from J, with 16 bases between. The sample holds many counts of this clonotype. The antigen is not known. Findings of the study overall: Past research had described some motif variants in reactive arthritis synovial fluid and blood. Seemingly distinctive of ankylosing spondylitis blood was a TCR beta motif formed by eight highly homologous variants.

Quantitative 5'-RACE with molecular barcodes produced the TCR beta libraries. TCRdb ran MiXCR on the 5' RACE reads and lists one entry per CDR3 protein. The table records approximately 250,000 distinct CDR3 sequences, about 10% of them present only once. Sequencing was done on a sample of blood, either unsorted or a sorted T cell fraction (not recorded which). This sequence joins TRBV4-1 and TRBJ1-1; no clear D. This receptor was taken from a male donor with ankylosing spondylitis or in good health (not recorded which). The CDR3 loop is CASSYGRFDDTEAFF. DNA for the CDR3: TGCGCCAGCAGCTATGGACGGTTCGATGACACTGAAGCTTTCTTT.